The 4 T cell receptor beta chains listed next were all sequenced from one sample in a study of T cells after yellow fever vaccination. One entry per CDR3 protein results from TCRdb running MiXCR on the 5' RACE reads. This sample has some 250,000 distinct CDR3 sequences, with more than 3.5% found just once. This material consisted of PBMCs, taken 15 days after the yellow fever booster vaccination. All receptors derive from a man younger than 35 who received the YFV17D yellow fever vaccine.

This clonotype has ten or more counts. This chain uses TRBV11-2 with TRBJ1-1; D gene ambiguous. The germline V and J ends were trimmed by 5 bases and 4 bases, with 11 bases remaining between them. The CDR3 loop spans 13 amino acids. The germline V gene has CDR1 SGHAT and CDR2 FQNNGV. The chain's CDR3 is CASSRPQSTEAFF. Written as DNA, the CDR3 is TGTGCCAGCAGCCGGCCCCAGAGCACTGAAGCTTTCTTT. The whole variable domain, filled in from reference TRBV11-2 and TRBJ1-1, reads EAGVAQSPRYKIIEKRQSVAFWCNPISGHATLYWYQQILGQGPKLLIQFQNNGVVDDSQLPKDRFSAERLKGVDSTLKIQPAKLEDSAVYLCASSRPQSTEAFFGQGTRLTVV.

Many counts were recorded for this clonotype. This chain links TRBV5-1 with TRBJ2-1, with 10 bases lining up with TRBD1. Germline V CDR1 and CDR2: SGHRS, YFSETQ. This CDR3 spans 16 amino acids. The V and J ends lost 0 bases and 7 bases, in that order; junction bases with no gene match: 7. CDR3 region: CASSLAGGQGINEQFF. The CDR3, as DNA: TGCGCCAGCAGCTTGGCCGGGGGACAGGGGATTAATGAGCAGTTCTTC.

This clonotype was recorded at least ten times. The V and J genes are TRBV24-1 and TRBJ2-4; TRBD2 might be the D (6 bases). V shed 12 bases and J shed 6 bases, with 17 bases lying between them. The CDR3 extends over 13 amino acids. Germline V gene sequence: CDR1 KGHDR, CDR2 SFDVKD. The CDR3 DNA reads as TGTGCCCTCACCGGAGGGGACGGAAACATTCAGTACTTC. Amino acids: CALTGGDGNIQYF.

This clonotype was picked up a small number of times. CDR3 residues: CASRSQGWLGSEQYV. CDR3 DNA sequence: TGTGCCAGCAGAAGTCAGGGATGGTTGGGCTCCGAGCAGTACGTC. The chain carries TRBV6-5 and TRBJ2-7, with TRBD1 as a possible D gene (5 bases). The germline V and J ends were trimmed by 6 bases and 6 bases, with 21 bases remaining between them. CDR1 and CDR2 (germline): MNHEY, SVGAGI. The CDR3 contains 15 residues.